This T cell receptor (beta chain) derives from a study of blood T cell repertoires in COVID-19. Study in general: The analysed material was cDNA or gDNA that came from T cells, B-cell-depleted T cells, or PBMCs.

The trim removed 4 bases at V and 6 bases at J, leaving 5 bases unmatched. Germline V gene lookup returns CDR1 MNHEY and CDR2 SVGAGI. The CDR3 is 15 residues long. Authors' processing steps: The authors estimated nucleated cell counts from reference gene primer amplification. Only in-frame clones appear in the TCRdb table, and some are missing; sequencing was by immunoSEQ multiplex PCR. V and J calls and clone size are as listed in that table; D and trimming were resolved from the DNA. The sample has about 190,000 clones, roughly nine tenths seen once. The specimen sequenced was peripheral blood. The chain uses TRBV6-5 and TRBJ1-6; 8 nucleotides line up with TRBD1. The receptor comes from a man aged 25-45 years with acute or convalescent COVID-19. The CDR3 region is CASSLQTGVNSPLHF. In nucleotides, the CDR3 is TGTGCCAGCAGTTTGCAGACAGGGGTTAATTCACCCCTCCACTTT.